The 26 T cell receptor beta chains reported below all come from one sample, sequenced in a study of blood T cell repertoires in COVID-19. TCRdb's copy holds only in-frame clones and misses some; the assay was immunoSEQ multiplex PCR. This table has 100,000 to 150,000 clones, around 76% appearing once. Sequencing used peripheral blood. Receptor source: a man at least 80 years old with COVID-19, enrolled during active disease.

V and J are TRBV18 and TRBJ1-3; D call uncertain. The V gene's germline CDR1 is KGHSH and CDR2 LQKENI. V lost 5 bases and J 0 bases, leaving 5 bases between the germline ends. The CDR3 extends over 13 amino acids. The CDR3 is CASSTSSGNTIYF. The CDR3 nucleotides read TGTGCCAGCTCAACCAGCTCTGGAAACACCATATATTTT.

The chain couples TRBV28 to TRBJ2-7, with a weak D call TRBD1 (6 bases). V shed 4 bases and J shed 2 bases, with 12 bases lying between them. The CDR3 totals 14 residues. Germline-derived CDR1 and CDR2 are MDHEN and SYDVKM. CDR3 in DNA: TGTGCCAGCAGTTATCCGGGACATACCTACGAGCAGTACTTC. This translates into CASSYPGHTYEQYF.

In nucleotides, the CDR3 is TGTGCCAGCAGCTTTCAGGGGGCAGAGACCCAGTACTTC. Its protein product is CASSFQGAETQYF. This sequence joins TRBV7-2 and TRBJ2-5; 8 bases align to TRBD1. Per the germline V gene, CDR1 is SGHTA and CDR2 is FQGNSA. The CDR3 covers 13 residues. V was clipped by 3 bases and J by 4 bases; unmatched bases: 1.

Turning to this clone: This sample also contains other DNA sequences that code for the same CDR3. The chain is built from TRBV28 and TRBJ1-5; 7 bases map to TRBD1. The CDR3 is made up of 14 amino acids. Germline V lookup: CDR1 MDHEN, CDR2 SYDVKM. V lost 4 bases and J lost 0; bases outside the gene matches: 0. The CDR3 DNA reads TGTGCCAGCAGTTCAGGGGGTAGCAATCAGCCCCAGCATTTT. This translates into CASSSGGSNQPQHF.

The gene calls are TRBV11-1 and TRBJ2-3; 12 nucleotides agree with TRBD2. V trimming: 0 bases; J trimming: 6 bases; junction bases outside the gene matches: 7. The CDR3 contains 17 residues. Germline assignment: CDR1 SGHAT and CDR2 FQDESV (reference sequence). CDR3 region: CASSLATSGRRIDTQYF. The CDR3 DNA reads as TGTGCCAGCAGCTTAGCGACTAGCGGGAGAAGAATTGATACGCAGTATTTT.

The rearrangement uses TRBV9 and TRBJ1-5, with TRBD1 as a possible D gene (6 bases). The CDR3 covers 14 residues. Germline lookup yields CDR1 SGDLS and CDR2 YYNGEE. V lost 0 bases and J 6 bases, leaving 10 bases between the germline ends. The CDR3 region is CASSVGGLGQPQHF. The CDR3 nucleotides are TGTGCCAGCAGCGTAGGGGGGCTAGGTCAGCCCCAGCATTTT.

CDR3 bases: TGTGCCAGTAGTAAACAGGAGGGGTATGGCTACACCTTC. It codes for CASSKQEGYGYTF. This chain links TRBV19 with TRBJ1-2; maybe TRBD1 (5 bases). This CDR3 spans 13 amino acids. V was cut by 4 bases and J by 5 bases, with 11 bases left in between. Germline CDR1 LNHDA, CDR2 SQIVND (reference sequence).

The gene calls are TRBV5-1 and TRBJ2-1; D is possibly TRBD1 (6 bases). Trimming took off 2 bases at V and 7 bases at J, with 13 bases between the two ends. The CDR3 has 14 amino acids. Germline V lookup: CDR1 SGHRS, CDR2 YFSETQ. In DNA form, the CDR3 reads TGCGCCAGCAGCTTAGGGACACAAGGAAATGAGCAGTTCTTC. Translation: CASSLGTQGNEQFF.

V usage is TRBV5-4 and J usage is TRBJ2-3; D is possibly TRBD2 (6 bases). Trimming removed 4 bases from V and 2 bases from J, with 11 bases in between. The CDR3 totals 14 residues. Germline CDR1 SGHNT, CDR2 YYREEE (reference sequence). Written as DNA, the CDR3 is TGTGCCAGCAGCGAGACTAGGGACACAGATACGCAGTATTTT. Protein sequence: CASSETRDTDTQYF.

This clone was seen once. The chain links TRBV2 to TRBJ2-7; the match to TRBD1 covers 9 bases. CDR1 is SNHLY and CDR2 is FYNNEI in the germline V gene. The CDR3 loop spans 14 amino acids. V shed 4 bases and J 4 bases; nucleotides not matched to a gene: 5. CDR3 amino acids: CASSATGGGYEQYF. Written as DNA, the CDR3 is TGTGCCAGCAGTGCCACAGGGGGCGGGTACGAGCAGTACTTC.

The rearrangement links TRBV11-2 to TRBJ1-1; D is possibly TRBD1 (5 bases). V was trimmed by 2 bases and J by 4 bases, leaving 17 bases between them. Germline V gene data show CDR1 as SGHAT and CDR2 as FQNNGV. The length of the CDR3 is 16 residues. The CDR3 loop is CASSLSFPGMGTEAFF. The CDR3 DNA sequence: TGTGCCAGCAGCTTAAGCTTTCCAGGGATGGGCACTGAAGCTTTCTTT. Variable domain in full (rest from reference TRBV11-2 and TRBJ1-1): EAGVAQSPRYKIIEKRQSVAFWCNPISGHATLYWYQQILGQGPKLLIQFQNNGVVDDSQLPKDRFSAERLKGVDSTLKIQPAKLEDSAVYLCASSLSFPGMGTEAFFGQGTRLTVV.

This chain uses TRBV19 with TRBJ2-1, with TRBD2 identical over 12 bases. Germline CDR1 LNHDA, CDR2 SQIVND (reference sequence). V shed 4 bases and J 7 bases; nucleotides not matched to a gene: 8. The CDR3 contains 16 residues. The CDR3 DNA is TGTGCCAGTAGTACCCGGACTAGCGGGATCCAAAATGAGCAGTTCTTC. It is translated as CASSTRTSGIQNEQFF.

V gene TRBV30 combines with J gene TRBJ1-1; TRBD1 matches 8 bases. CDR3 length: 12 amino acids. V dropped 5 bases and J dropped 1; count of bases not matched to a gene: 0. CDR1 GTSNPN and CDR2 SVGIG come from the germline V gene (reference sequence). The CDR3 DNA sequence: TGTGCCTGGGACAGGGGGAACACTGAAGCTTTCTTT. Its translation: CAWDRGNTEAFF.

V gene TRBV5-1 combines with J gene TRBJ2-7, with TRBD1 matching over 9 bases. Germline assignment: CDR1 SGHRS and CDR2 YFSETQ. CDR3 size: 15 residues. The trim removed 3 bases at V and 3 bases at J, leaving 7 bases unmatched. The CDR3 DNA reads TGCGCCAGCAGCTCGGGGACAGGGATCGACTACGAGCAGTACTTC. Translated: CASSSGTGIDYEQYF. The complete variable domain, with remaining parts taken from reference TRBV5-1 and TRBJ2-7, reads KAGVTQTPRYLIKTRGQQVTLSCSPISGHRSVSWYQQTPGQGLQFLFEYFSETQRNKGNFPGRFSGRQFSNSRSEMNVSTLELGDSALYLCASSSGTGIDYEQYFGPGTRLTVT.

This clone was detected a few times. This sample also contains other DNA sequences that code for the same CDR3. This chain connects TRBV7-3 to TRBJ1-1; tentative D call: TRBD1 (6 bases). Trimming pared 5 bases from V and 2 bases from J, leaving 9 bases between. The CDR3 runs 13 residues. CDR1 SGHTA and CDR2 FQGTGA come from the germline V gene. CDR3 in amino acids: CASSQDRNTEAFF. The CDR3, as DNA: TGTGCCAGCAGCCAGGACAGAAACACTGAAGCTTTCTTT.

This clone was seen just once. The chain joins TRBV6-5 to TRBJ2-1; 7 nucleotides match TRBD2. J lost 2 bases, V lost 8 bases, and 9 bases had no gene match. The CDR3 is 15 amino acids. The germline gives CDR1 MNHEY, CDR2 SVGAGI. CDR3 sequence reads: CASGLGGSTYNEQFF. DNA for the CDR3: TGTGCCAGCGGGTTAGGCGGGAGCACCTACAATGAGCAGTTCTTC.

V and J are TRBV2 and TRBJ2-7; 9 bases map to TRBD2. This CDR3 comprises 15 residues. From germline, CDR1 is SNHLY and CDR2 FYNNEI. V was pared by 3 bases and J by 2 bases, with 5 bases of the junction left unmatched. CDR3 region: CASSEGTSSTYEQYF. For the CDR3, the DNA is TGTGCCAGCAGTGAGGGGACTAGCAGCACCTACGAGCAGTACTTC.

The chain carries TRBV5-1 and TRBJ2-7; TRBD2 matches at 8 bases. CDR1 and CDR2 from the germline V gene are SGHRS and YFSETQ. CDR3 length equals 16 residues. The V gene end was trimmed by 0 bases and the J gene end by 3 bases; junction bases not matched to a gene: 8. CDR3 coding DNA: TGCGCCAGCAGCTTGGCCGGCAGCGGGAGTGTCTACGAGCAGTACTTC. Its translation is CASSLAGSGSVYEQYF.

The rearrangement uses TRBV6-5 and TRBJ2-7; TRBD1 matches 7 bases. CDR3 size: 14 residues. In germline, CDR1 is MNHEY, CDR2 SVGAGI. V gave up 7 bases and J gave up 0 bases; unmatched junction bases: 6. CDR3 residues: CASNPTGDSYEQYF. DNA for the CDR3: TGTGCCAGCAATCCCACAGGGGACTCCTACGAGCAGTACTTC.

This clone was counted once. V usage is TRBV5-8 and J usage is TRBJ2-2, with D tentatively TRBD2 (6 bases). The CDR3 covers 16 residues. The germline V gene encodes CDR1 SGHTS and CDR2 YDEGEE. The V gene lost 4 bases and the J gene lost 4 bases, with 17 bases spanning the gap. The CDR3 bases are TGTGCCAGCAGCGGGGACTGGACTGCGATCACCGGGGAGCTGTTTTTT. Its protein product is CASSGDWTAITGELFF.

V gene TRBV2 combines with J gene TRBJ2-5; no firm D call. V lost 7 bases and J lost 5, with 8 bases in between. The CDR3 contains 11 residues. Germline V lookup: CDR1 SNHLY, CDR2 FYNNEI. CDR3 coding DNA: TGTGCCAGCAACCCCCGGGAGACCCAGTACTTC. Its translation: CASNPRETQYF.

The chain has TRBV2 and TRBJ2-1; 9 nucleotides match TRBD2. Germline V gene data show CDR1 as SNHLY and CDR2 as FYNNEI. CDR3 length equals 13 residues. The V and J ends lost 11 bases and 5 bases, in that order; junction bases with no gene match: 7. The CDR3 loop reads CAGNSGRNNEQFF. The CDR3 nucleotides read TGTGCCGGAAATAGCGGGAGAAACAATGAGCAGTTCTTC.

Written as DNA, the CDR3 is TGTGCCAGCAGCTTAGAAAGTCAGGGAAGCCAGCCCCAGCATTTT. It translates to CASSLESQGSQPQHF. V is TRBV11-3 and J is TRBJ1-5; D might be TRBD1 (5 bases). Deletions cut 0 bases from V and 7 bases from J, with 13 bases between. The CDR3 sequence is 15 residues long. In germline, CDR1 is SGHNT, CDR2 YENEEA.

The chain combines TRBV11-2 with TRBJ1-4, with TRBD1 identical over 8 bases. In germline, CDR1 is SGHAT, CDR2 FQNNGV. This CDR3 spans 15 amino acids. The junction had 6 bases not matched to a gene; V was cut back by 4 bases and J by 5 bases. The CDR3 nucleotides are TGTGCCAGCAGCTCTCAGGGGGCACGGAATGAAAAACTGTTTTTT. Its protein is CASSSQGARNEKLFF.

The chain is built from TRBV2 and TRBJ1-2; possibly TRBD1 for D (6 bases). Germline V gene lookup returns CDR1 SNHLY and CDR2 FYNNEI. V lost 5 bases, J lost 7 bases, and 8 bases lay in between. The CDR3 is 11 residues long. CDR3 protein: CASSYRVGYTF. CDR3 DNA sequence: TGTGCCAGCAGTTACAGGGTTGGCTACACCTTC.

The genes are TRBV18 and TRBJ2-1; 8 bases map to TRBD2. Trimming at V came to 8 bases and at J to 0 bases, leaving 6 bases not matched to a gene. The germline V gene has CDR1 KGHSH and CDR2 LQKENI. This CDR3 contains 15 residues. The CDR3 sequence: CASTSLAGSYNEQFF. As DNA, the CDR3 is TGTGCCAGCACCTCTCTAGCGGGCTCCTACAATGAGCAGTTCTTC.